Each of the 15 T cell receptor beta chains below was sequenced from the same sample in a study of T cell changes during pregnancy in multiple sclerosis. The method was immunoSEQ multiplex PCR; TCRdb's version includes in-frame clones alone and lacks a portion of them. The sample has around 40,000 clones; about 90% are singletons. The sequencing here drew on CD4+ T cells from peripheral blood mononuclear cells, taken in the third trimester of pregnancy. These receptors all stem from a female donor in good health, enrolled as a control in a pregnancy study.

The CDR3 sequence is CASSTPPSGSYEQYF. CDR3 in DNA: TGTGCCAGCAGCACACCCCCATCAGGCTCCTACGAGCAGTACTTC. The rearrangement uses TRBV7-9 and TRBJ2-7; D gene uncertain. Per the germline V gene, CDR1 is SEHNR and CDR2 is FQNEAQ (reference sequence). V lost 5 bases and J 0 bases, leaving 14 bases between the germline ends. The CDR3 is 15 residues long.

The chain combines TRBV5-1 with TRBJ2-1, with 8 bases lining up with TRBD2. The CDR3 extends over 16 amino acids. The germline V gene encodes CDR1 SGHRS and CDR2 YFSETQ. The V segment lost 4 bases and the J segment 5 bases; nucleotides outside the gene matches: 11. The CDR3 spells CASSPRGAGEHNEQFF. The DNA of the CDR3 is TGCGCCAGCAGCCCCCGGGGAGCGGGGGAGCACAATGAGCAGTTCTTC.

The rearrangement links TRBV28 to TRBJ1-5, with D unresolved. CDR3 length equals 16 residues. CDR1 MDHEN and CDR2 SYDVKM come from the germline V gene. V was cut by 6 bases and J by 0 bases, with 15 bases left in between. Here the CDR3 reads CASRPKQQYSNQPQHF. The CDR3 DNA is TGTGCCAGCAGGCCAAAACAGCAGTATAGCAATCAGCCCCAGCATTTT.

The chain has TRBV6-5 and TRBJ1-4; 8 nucleotides align to TRBD1. Germline CDR1 and CDR2: MNHEY and SVGAGI. The CDR3 is 15 amino acids. The V and J ends lost 5 bases and 10 bases, in that order; junction bases with no gene match: 12. The CDR3 bases are TGTGCCAGCAGTCCCCCGGGACAGGAGGGGAGAAAACTGTTTTTT. Translating it yields CASSPPGQEGRKLFF.

J is TRBJ1-5 and V is TRBV7-8, with D unclear. V was trimmed by 5 bases and J by 0 bases, leaving 14 bases between them. Germline lookup yields CDR1 SGHVS and CDR2 FQNEAQ. This CDR3 is built from 16 residues. The CDR3 DNA is TGTGCCAGCAGCAAACTTAACCGTTATAGCAATCAGCCCCAGCATTTT. This gives the protein CASSKLNRYSNQPQHF.

This clone was seen once. The CDR3 DNA follows: TGCGCCAGCAGCCAAGAGTTTTCCCCGCTAGACTATGGCTACACCTTC. This encodes CASSQEFSPLDYGYTF. The gene calls are TRBV4-1 and TRBJ1-2; D not resolved. The germline CDR1 and CDR2 sequences are MGHRA and YSYEKL. The V and J ends lost 0 bases and 3 bases respectively, with 14 bases between them. The CDR3 has 16 amino acids.

This chain joins TRBV7-2 and TRBJ1-1; D unclear. The V gene lost 5 bases and the J gene lost 1 base, with 8 bases spanning the gap. CDR1 and CDR2 from the germline V gene are SGHTA and FQGNSA. The CDR3 runs to 13 residues. CDR3 in DNA: TGTGCCAGCAGCCGCCAGGAGAACACTGAAGCTTTCTTT. This sequence encodes CASSRQENTEAFF. Based on the CDR3 plus reference TRBV7-2 and TRBJ1-1, the full variable domain is GAGVSQSPSNKVTEKGKDVELRCDPISGHTALYWYRQSLGQGLEFLIYFQGNSAPDKSGLPSDRFSAERTGGSVSTLTIQRTQQEDSAVYLCASSRQENTEAFFGQGTRLTVV.

J is TRBJ2-7 and V is TRBV28; TRBD2 might be the D (5 bases). V shed 3 bases and J shed 4 bases, with 13 bases lying between them. The CDR3 spans 14 residues. Looked up from germline, CDR1 is MDHEN and CDR2 is SYDVKM. The CDR3 sequence is CASSLPLAPYEQYF. DNA of the CDR3: TGTGCCAGCAGTTTGCCTCTAGCTCCATACGAGCAGTACTTC.

The chain recombines TRBV2 with TRBJ2-3; D gene uncertain. Germline CDR1 reads SNHLY; CDR2 reads FYNNEI. V was pared by 8 bases and J by 4 bases, with 10 bases between. CDR3 length: 12 amino acids. In DNA form, the CDR3 reads TGTGCCAGCCTCTTCGCGGCAGATACGCAGTATTTT. As protein: CASLFAADTQYF. Full variable domain (rest looked up from reference TRBV2 and TRBJ2-3): EPEVTQTPSHQVTQMGQEVILRCVPISNHLYFYWYRQILGQKVEFLVSFYNNEISEKSEIFDDQFSVERPDGSNFTLKIRSTKLEDSAMYFCASLFAADTQYFGPGTRLTVL.

This rearrangement joins TRBV19 to TRBJ2-2; D perhaps matches TRBD2 (7 bases). CDR1 is LNHDA and CDR2 is SQIVND in the germline V gene (reference sequence). This CDR3 spans 14 amino acids. Trimming pared 8 bases from V and 7 bases from J, leaving 17 bases between. The CDR3 coding sequence is TGTGCCAGTCGGCCGGGGGGCGAGTACGGGGAGCTGTTTTTT. Translation: CASRPGGEYGELFF.

This clone is labeled medium-sized. The chain joins TRBV18 to TRBJ1-2; the match to TRBD1 covers 7 bases. Trimming took 2 bases from V and 3 from J; bases not matched to a gene: 3. The CDR3 spans 14 residues. CDR1 and CDR2 from the germline V gene are KGHSH and LQKENI. The DNA for the CDR3 is TGTGCCAGCTCACCAAACGACAGGGACTATGGCTACACCTTC. Protein product: CASSPNDRDYGYTF.

The chain employs TRBV28 and TRBJ2-5; TRBD2 aligns across 7 bases. There are 16 residues in the CDR3. The V gene's germline CDR1 is MDHEN and CDR2 SYDVKM. The trim removed 7 bases at V and 2 bases at J, leaving 13 bases unmatched. The CDR3 loop is CASMGGGLVDQETQYF. CDR3 nucleotides: TGTGCCAGCATGGGAGGAGGACTAGTCGATCAAGAGACCCAGTACTTC.

Here the CDR3 reads CASSRPGQGANYEQYF. CDR3 in DNA: TGTGCCAGCTCCCGACCCGGACAGGGAGCGAACTACGAGCAGTACTTC. This sequence joins TRBV18 and TRBJ2-7, with TRBD1 matching 8 bases. V gave up 6 bases and J gave up 3 bases; unmatched junction bases: 13. CDR3 length: 16 amino acids. Germline CDR1 KGHSH, CDR2 LQKENI.

This clone was seen a single time. This chain uses TRBV9 with TRBJ2-2; 7 bases match TRBD2. The germline CDR1 and CDR2 sequences are SGDLS and YYNGEE. There are 15 residues in the CDR3. The trim removed 4 bases at V and 8 bases at J, leaving 11 bases unmatched. CDR3 nucleotides: TGTGCCAGCAGCAAATCCGGACTAGATGGTGGGGAGCTGTTTTTT. Translated, it gives CASSKSGLDGGELFF.

The rearrangement joins TRBV5-4 to TRBJ2-6; 8 bases are shared with TRBD2. The V and J ends lost 4 bases and 0 bases, in that order; junction bases with no gene match: 3. Germline V CDR1 and CDR2: SGHNT, YYREEE (reference sequence). There are 16 residues in the CDR3. In DNA form, the CDR3 reads TGTGCCAGCAGCCCCCGGGGGGGCTCTGGGGCCAACGTCCTGACTTTC. Protein sequence: CASSPRGGSGANVLTF.